The clone carrying this T cell receptor (beta chain) was counted only a few times. Antigen unknown. Trimming shortened V by 7 bases and J by 0 bases, and 15 bases separated the two germline ends. CDR3 size: 15 residues. The V gene's germline CDR1 is ENHRY and CDR2 SYGVKD. The data stem from a study of CD8 T cells in ankylosing spondylitis. Whole-study findings and limits: Clones linked to disease were reported to show significant enrichment in matched ankylosing spondylitis synovial fluid. Ankylosing spondylitis blood appeared to be characterized by a TCR beta motif of several highly homologous variants.

TCRdb reprocessed the 5' RACE reads via MiXCR and lists one record per CDR3 protein. Here the sample spans fewer than 250,000 distinct CDR3 sequences, roughly 32% being singletons. The source material was blood, either unsorted or a sorted T cell fraction (not recorded which). The receptor was derived from a male donor with ankylosing spondylitis or in good health (not recorded which). The V gene is TRBV10-3, the J gene TRBJ1-2; D is uncertain. The CDR3 DNA reads as TGTGCCATCACTACGGGTCTAATCCCTAACTATGGCTACACCTTC. Translating it yields CAITTGLIPNYGYTF.